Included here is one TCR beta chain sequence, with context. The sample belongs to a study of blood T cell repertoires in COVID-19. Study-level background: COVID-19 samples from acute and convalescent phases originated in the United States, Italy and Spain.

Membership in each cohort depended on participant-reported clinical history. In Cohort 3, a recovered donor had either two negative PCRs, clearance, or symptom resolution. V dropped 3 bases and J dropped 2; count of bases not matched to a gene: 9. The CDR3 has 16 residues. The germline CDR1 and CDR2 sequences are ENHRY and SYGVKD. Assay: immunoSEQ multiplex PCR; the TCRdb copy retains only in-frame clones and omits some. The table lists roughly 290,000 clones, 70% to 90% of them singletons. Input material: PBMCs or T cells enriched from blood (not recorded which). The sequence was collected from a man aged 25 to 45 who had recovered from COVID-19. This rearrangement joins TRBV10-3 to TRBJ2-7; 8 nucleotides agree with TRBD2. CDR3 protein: CAISDQIAGPTYEQYF. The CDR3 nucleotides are TGTGCCATCAGTGACCAAATAGCGGGGCCTACCTACGAGCAGTACTTC.